This TCR beta chain is from a study of shared clonotypes between healthy human individuals. Study in general: Per donor, CD8 memory used one plate, CD8 naive used two, CD4 memory used three and CD4 naive used three.

In regard to this clone: Its antigen is unknown.

Healthy HIV-negative adults without recent acute infections or vaccinations served as donors. Authors' processing steps: With immunoSEQ giving junction-only sequences and no quality scores, filtering differed. Generated by immunoSEQ multiplex PCR, the TCRdb table keeps only in-frame clones and is missing some. V, J and clone size are those of that table, while D and trimming were read from the DNA. Here the sample spans about 1.4 million clones, over 95% being singletons. Study-level results: Expectations were that clonotype sharing among donors would be affected by sequencing depth.

The CDR3 runs 16 residues. Deletions cut 3 bases from V and 8 bases from J, with 22 bases between. CDR1 is MGHDK and CDR2 is SYGVNS in the germline V gene. This clonotype was obtained from a man aged 25-45 years in good health. The rearrangement uses TRBV25-1 and TRBJ1-2; D possibly corresponds to TRBD1 (5 bases). The sequencing sample was made of naive CD4+ T cells sorted from blood. Subset: CD45RA+ positively selected. The CDR3 protein is CASSDPPHQGLEGYTF. CDR3 nucleotide sequence: TGTGCCAGCAGTGACCCCCCCCACCAGGGCCTCGAAGGCTACACCTTC.